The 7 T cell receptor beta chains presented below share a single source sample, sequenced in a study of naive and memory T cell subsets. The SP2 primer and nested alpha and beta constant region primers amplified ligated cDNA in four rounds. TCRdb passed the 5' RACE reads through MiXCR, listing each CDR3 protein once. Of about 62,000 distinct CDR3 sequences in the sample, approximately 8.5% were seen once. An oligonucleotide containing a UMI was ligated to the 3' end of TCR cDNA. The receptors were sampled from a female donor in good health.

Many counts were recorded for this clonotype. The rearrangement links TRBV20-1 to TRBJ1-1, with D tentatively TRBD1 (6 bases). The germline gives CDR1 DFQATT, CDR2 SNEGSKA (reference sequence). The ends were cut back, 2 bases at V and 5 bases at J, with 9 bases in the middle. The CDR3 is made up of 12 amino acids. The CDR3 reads CSARWQGTEAFF. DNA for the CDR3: TGCAGTGCTAGATGGCAGGGGACTGAAGCTTTCTTT.

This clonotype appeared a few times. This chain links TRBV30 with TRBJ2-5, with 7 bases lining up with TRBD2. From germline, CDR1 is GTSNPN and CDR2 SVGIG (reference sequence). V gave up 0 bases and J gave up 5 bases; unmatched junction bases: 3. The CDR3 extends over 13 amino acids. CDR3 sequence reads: CAWSVRLAETQYF. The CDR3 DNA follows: TGTGCCTGGAGTGTTAGACTAGCTGAGACCCAGTACTTC.

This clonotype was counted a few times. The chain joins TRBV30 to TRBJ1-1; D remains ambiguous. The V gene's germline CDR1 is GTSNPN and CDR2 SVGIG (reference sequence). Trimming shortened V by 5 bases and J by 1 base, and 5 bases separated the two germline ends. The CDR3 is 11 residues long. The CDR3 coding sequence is TGTGCCTGGTCTACGAACACTGAAGCTTTCTTT. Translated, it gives CAWSTNTEAFF.

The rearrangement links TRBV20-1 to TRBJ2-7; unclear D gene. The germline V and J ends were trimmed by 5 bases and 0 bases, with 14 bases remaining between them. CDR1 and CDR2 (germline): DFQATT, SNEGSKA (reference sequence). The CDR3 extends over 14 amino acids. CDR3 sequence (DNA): TGCAGTGCTGAGACACATGGCGTCTCCTACGAGCAGTACTTC. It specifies CSAETHGVSYEQYF.

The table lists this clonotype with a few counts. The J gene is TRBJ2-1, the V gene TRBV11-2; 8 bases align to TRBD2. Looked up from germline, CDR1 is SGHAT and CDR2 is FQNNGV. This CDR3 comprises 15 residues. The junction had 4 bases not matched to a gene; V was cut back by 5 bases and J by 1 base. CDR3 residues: CASSLSGGSYNEQFF. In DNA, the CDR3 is TGTGCCAGCAGCCTCAGCGGGGGATCCTACAATGAGCAGTTCTTC.

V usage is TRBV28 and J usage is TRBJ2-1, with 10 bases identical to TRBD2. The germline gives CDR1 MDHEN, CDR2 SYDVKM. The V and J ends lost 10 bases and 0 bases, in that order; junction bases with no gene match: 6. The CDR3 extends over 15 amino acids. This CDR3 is CATWTSGSSYNEQFF. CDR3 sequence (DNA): TGTGCCACCTGGACTAGCGGTAGCTCCTACAATGAGCAGTTCTTC.

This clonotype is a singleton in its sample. The CDR3 region is CASSLIQGGNQPQHF. In DNA form, the CDR3 reads TGTGCCAGCAGCTTAATACAGGGCGGCAATCAGCCCCAGCATTTT. This chain connects TRBV7-6 to TRBJ1-5; maybe TRBD1 (6 bases). Germline lookup yields CDR1 SGHVS and CDR2 FNYEAQ. V gave up 2 bases and J gave up 2 bases, with 10 bases separating them. This CDR3 is 15 amino acids long.